This T cell receptor (beta chain) was captured by sequencing in a study of control samples from healthy donors and cancer patients. The germline CDR1 and CDR2 sequences are SGDLS and YYNGEE. Trimming stripped 2 bases from V and 15 bases from J, with 15 bases between. This CDR3 has 12 residues. TCRdb's table, derived via immunoSEQ multiplex PCR, lists solely in-frame clones and lacks some. Of roughly 64,000 clones listed, 90% are singletons. Sequenced material: PBMCs. The rearrangement joins TRBV9 to TRBJ1-3, with D uncertain. This TCR was recovered from a woman aged 45-65 years with colorectal cancer. The chain's CDR3 is CASSVGLTRRYF. The CDR3 nucleotides read TGTGCCAGCAGCGTCGGACTGACAAGACGATATTTT.